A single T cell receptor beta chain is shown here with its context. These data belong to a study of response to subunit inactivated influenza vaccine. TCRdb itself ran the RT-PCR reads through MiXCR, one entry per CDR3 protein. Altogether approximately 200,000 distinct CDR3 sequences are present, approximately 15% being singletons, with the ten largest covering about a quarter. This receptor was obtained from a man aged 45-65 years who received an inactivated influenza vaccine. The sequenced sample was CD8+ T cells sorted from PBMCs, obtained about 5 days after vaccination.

DNA for the CDR3: TGTGCCAGCAGTTTATACTCCAGGAGCTCCTACGAGCAGTACTTC. Translation: CASSLYSRSSYEQYF. The chain couples TRBV28 to TRBJ2-7; D not certain. The CDR3 covers 15 residues. Deletions cut 1 base from V and 0 bases from J, with 10 bases between. Germline CDR1 and CDR2: MDHEN and SYDVKM. Looking up the rest from reference TRBV28 and TRBJ2-7 gives the full variable domain: DVKVTQSSRYLVKRTGEKVFLECVQDMDHENMFWYRQDPGLGLRLIYFSYDVKMKEKGDIPEGYSVSREKKERFSLILESASTNQTSMYLCASSLYSRSSYEQYFGPGTRLTVT.